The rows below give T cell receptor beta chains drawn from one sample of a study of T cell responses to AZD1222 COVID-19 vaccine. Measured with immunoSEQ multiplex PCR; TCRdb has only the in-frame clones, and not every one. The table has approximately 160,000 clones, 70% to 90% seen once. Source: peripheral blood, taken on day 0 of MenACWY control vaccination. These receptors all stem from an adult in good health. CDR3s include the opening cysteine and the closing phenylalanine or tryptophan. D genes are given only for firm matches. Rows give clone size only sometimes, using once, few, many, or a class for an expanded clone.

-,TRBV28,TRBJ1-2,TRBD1,CASSWREGAQGYTF,TGTGCCAGCAGTTGGAGGGAGGGGGCGCAAGGCTACACCTTC
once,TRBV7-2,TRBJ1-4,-,CASSLSGFANEKLFF,TGTGCCAGCAGCCTGAGCGGTTTCGCTAATGAAAAACTGTTTTTT
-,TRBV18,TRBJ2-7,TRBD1,CASSLGQATYEQYF,TGTGCCAGCTCACTGGGACAGGCGACCTACGAGCAGTACTTC
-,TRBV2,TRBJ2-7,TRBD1,CASIGQVTQYF,TGTGCCAGCATCGGACAGGTCACGCAGTACTTC
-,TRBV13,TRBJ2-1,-,CASSFRDSGNNEQFF,TGTGCCAGCAGCTTCCGGGACTCCGGGAACAATGAGCAGTTCTTC
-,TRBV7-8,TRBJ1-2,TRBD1,CASSSGGRENGYTF,TGTGCCAGCAGCTCAGGGGGCAGGGAGAATGGCTACACCTTC
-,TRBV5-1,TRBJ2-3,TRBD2,CASSRTSGKDTQYF,TGCGCCAGCAGCCGGACTAGCGGGAAGGATACGCAGTATTTT
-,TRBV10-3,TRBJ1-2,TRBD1,CAISESKTGGLTNYGYTF,TGTGCCATCAGTGAGTCAAAGACAGGGGGCCTCACTAACTATGGCTACACCTTC
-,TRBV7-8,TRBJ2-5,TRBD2,CASSSAGGRETQYF,TGTGCCAGCAGCTCAGCGGGGGGGAGGGAGACCCAGTACTTC
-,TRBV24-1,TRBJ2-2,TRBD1,CATSDRTGTGGENTGELFF,TGTGCCACCAGTGACCGAACCGGGACAGGGGGCGAGAACACCGGGGAGCTGTTTTTT
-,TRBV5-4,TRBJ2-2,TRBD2,CAIGRGGVPGELFF,TGTGCCATTGGTAGGGGAGGGGTTCCCGGGGAGCTGTTTTTT
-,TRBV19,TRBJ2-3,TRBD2,CASRQRSRRGLFF,TGTGCCAGTAGACAAAGGTCGAGGCGGGGGTTATTCTTT
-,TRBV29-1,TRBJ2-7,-,CSVEKSAKDSYEQYF,TGCAGCGTTGAAAAATCGGCTAAGGACTCCTACGAGCAGTACTTC
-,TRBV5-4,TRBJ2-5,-,CASSPQSGIEETQYF,TGTGCCAGCAGCCCCCAATCAGGGATTGAAGAGACCCAGTACTTC
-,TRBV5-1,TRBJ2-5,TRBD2,CASSSGLGEQETQYF,TGCGCCAGCAGCAGCGGACTAGGGGAACAAGAGACCCAGTACTTC
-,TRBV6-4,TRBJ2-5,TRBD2,CASSDTGTSGRSETQYF,TGTGCCAGCAGTGACACCGGGACTAGCGGGAGGTCAGAGACCCAGTACTTC
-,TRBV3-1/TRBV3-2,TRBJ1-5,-,CASSQDRGNQPQHF,TGTGCCAGCAGCCAAGATCGAGGGAATCAGCCCCAGCATTTT
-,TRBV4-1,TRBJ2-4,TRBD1,CASSQFNPVTGQAKNIQYF,TGCGCCAGCAGCCAATTTAACCCCGTGACAGGGCAAGCCAAAAACATTCAGTACTTC
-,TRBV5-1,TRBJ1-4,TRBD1,CASSPGQGNGEKLFF,TGCGCCAGCAGCCCTGGACAGGGAAATGGCGAAAAACTGTTTTTT
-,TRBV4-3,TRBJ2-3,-,CASSLSVAGSDTQYF,TGCGCCAGCAGCCTCAGTGTGGCGGGATCAGATACGCAGTATTTT
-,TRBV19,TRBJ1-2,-,CASSISGRSYGYTF,TGTGCCAGTAGTATCTCCGGCAGGTCCTATGGCTACACCTTC
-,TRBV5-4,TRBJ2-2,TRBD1,CASSLGGQGGSGELFF,TGTGCCAGCAGCTTAGGCGGACAGGGAGGAAGCGGGGAGCTGTTTTTT
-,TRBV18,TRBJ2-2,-,CASSPTRAVGELFF,TGTGCCAGCTCACCAACTAGGGCGGTCGGGGAGCTGTTTTTT
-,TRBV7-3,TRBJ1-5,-,CASSLTFDQPQHF,TGTGCCAGCAGCTTAACTTTCGATCAGCCCCAGCATTTT
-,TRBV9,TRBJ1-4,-,CASSELGPNEKLFF,TGTGCCAGCAGCGAACTTGGACCTAATGAAAAACTGTTTTTT
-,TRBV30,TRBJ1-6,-,CAWSGGMTVSPLHF,TGTGCCTGGAGTGGCGGGATGACCGTTTCACCCCTCCACTTT
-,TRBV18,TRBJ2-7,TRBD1,CASSRARTGQDLGEQYF,TGTGCCAGCTCTCGGGCCCGAACGGGACAGGACCTGGGCGAGCAGTACTTC
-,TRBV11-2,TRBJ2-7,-,CASSFVQGNYEQYF,TGTGCCAGCAGCTTCGTTCAGGGCAACTACGAGCAGTACTTC
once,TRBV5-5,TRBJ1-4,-,CASSPGSAGEKLFF,TGTGCCAGCAGCCCGGGCTCGGCGGGAGAAAAACTGTTTTTT
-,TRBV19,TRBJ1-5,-,CASSIVSRARQPQHF,TGTGCCAGTAGTATAGTTAGCAGGGCTAGACAGCCCCAGCATTTT